The clone carrying this T cell receptor (beta chain) was detected many times. The antigen is unknown. Germline CDR1 SQVTM, CDR2 ANQGSEA. CDR3 size: 12 residues. This sample was taken from a study of blood T cells in healthy people across ages. Regarding the study as a whole: A roughly linear fall in TCR beta diversity per million T cells was seen with increasing age.

For the second PCR, which ran for 7 to 11 cycles, a sample-barcoded 5' primer and a J-beta primer mix were used. TCRdb recomputed calls from the 5' RACE reads with MiXCR, one row per CDR3 protein. The sample shows just under 550,000 distinct CDR3 sequences, more than 20% of them seen only once. Caucasian, healthy and from Russia, the donors were aged between about 6 and 100. In addition, the sample was reused for a study of T cells of mothers and their children. In that study: For the second PCR, the M1S primer put in sample barcodes and 2-4 random nucleotides. Per mother, over 10 million TCR beta CDR3 reads were obtained; per child, about 3 million.

The origin of this receptor is a boy aged 5-17 years in good health. The material sequenced was blood. The chain has TRBV29-1 and TRBJ1-1, with unresolved D. The chain's CDR3 is CNKQHMNTEAFF. CDR3 coding DNA: TGCAACAAACAGCACATGAACACTGAAGCTTTCTTT.